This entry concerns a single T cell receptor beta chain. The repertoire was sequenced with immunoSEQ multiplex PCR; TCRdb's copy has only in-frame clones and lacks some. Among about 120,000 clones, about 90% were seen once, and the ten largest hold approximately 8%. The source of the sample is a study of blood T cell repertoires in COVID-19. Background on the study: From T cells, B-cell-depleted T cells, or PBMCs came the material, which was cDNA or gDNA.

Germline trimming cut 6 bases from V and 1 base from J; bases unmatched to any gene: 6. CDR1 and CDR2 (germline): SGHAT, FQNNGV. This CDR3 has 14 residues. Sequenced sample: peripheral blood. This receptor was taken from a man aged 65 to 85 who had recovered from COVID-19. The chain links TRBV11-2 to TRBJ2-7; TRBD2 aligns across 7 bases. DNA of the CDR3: TGTGCCAGCAGACAAACCGGGGGGTCCTACGAGCAGTACTTC. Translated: CASRQTGGSYEQYF. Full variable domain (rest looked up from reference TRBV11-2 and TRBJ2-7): EAGVAQSPRYKIIEKRQSVAFWCNPISGHATLYWYQQILGQGPKLLIQFQNNGVVDDSQLPKDRFSAERLKGVDSTLKIQPAKLEDSAVYLCASRQTGGSYEQYFGPGTRLTVT.